The next 31 T cell receptor beta chains were all read from a single sample in a study of blood T cell repertoires in COVID-19. Sequencing was performed with immunoSEQ multiplex PCR; in TCRdb, only in-frame clones are kept and a portion is missing. This sample has around 210,000 clones, with around 89% found just once. Sequencing was done on a sample of PBMCs or T cells enriched from blood (not recorded which). The receptor set was obtained from a young woman who had recovered from COVID-19.

The chain is built from TRBV6-1 and TRBJ1-1; TRBD1 matches 7 bases. After removal of 4 bases from V and 3 bases from J, the junction contained 11 bases not matched to a gene. The CDR3 has 16 amino acids. Germline CDR1 is MNHNS and CDR2 is SASEGT. CDR3 DNA sequence: TGTGCCAGCAGTGCCCCGACAGGGATCCGGGACACTGAAGCTTTCTTT. Translated: CASSAPTGIRDTEAFF.

The chain combines TRBV6-5 with TRBJ1-1; D perhaps matches TRBD1 (5 bases). V lost 7 bases to trimming and J lost 4 bases, with 16 bases between them. The CDR3 is made up of 14 amino acids. CDR1 MNHEY and CDR2 SVGAGI come from the germline V gene. The CDR3 sequence: CASTNGGAGTEAFF. The CDR3 DNA sequence: TGTGCCAGCACCAACGGGGGTGCGGGCACTGAAGCTTTCTTT.

The rearrangement uses TRBV28 and TRBJ1-3; 9 nucleotides align to TRBD1. Looked up from germline, CDR1 is MDHEN and CDR2 is SYDVKM. J gave up 0 bases and V 2 bases, and 17 bases lay outside the gene matches. The CDR3 contains 21 residues. CDR3 amino acids: CASSLVGQGASRTSSGNTIYF. CDR3 bases: TGTGCCAGCAGTTTAGTGGGACAGGGCGCCTCCCGGACGAGCTCTGGAAACACCATATATTTT.

The CDR3 sequence is CASSATGDWNTEAFF. The CDR3, as DNA: TGCGCCAGCAGCGCCACAGGGGACTGGAACACTGAAGCTTTCTTT. This chain joins TRBV5-1 and TRBJ1-1; 7 nucleotides match TRBD1. Germline CDR1 SGHRS, CDR2 YFSETQ. J gave up 1 base and V 4 bases, and 7 bases lay outside the gene matches. The CDR3 runs to 15 residues.

The V gene is TRBV12-3 or TRBV12-4, the J gene TRBJ1-2; D is possibly TRBD1 (5 bases). Trimming took 6 bases from V and 4 from J, leaving 12 bases between them. The CDR3 totals 13 residues. The chain's CDR3 is CASSSGARYGYTF. CDR3 DNA sequence: TGTGCCAGCAGCAGTGGGGCCCGCTATGGCTACACCTTC.

This chain links TRBV3-1 (or the pseudogene TRBV3-2) with TRBJ2-3; D is unresolved. V lost 1 base and J lost 6, with 8 bases in between. This CDR3 contains 13 residues. CDR1 LGHDT and CDR2 YNNKEL come from the germline V gene (reference sequence). In DNA, the CDR3 is TGTGCCAGCAGCCAAGTACTTCGGGATACGCAGTATTTT. Its protein is CASSQVLRDTQYF.

The chain carries TRBV9 and TRBJ1-2, with 7 bases aligning to TRBD1. Looked up from germline, CDR1 is SGDLS and CDR2 is YYNGEE. V gave up 3 bases and J gave up 7 bases; unmatched junction bases: 9. This CDR3 region has 14 residues. CDR3 sequence reads: CASSATLGGPGYTF. The DNA of the CDR3 is TGTGCCAGCAGCGCAACTTTAGGGGGCCCTGGCTACACCTTC.

V usage is TRBV5-4 and J usage is TRBJ2-3; TRBD1 is a possible D gene (6 bases). Trimming cost V 1 base and J 2 bases, with 20 bases left between them. The germline gives CDR1 SGHNT, CDR2 YYREEE (reference sequence). CDR3 length: 18 residues. CDR3 in amino acids: CASSLTGLPSHLTDTQYF. The DNA of the CDR3 is TGTGCCAGCAGCTTGACAGGGCTTCCATCGCATCTCACAGATACGCAGTATTTT.

The chain is built from TRBV9 and TRBJ2-1; TRBD2 agrees at 11 bases. Germline CDR1 SGDLS, CDR2 YYNGEE. V was pared by 3 bases and J by 4 bases, with 3 bases of the junction left unmatched. The CDR3 length is 15 residues. The CDR3 reads CASSATSGEYNEQFF. CDR3 DNA sequence: TGTGCCAGCAGCGCGACTAGCGGGGAATACAATGAGCAGTTCTTC.

This chain connects TRBV2 to TRBJ2-1, with D possibly matching TRBD1 (7 bases). Between the trimmed V and J ends, which lost 7 bases and 5 bases, there was a span of 21 bases. In germline, CDR1 is SNHLY, CDR2 FYNNEI. The CDR3 totals 16 residues. The DNA of the CDR3 is TGTGCCAGCACCCAGGGGGGTGGACTTATACACAATGAGCAGTTCTTC. It codes for CASTQGGGLIHNEQFF. Filled out from reference TRBV2 and TRBJ2-1, the complete variable domain reads EPEVTQTPSHQVTQMGQEVILRCVPISNHLYFYWYRQILGQKVEFLVSFYNNEISEKSEIFDDQFSVERPDGSNFTLKIRSTKLEDSAMYFCASTQGGGLIHNEQFFGPGTRLTVL.

This clone was seen just once. This chain connects TRBV19 to TRBJ1-2; tentative D call: TRBD1 (6 bases). This CDR3 contains 14 residues. From germline, CDR1 is LNHDA and CDR2 SQIVND (reference sequence). V was trimmed by 5 bases and J by 8 bases, leaving 18 bases between them. This CDR3 reads CASSPYRDLGGYTF. The CDR3 nucleotides are TGTGCCAGTAGTCCCTACAGGGATTTAGGGGGCTACACCTTC.

This clone showed up just a few times. The chain has TRBV5-1 and TRBJ2-7; 8 bases match TRBD1. J gave up 2 bases and V 0 bases, and 4 bases lay outside the gene matches. The CDR3 extends over 15 amino acids. Germline CDR1 SGHRS, CDR2 YFSETQ. This CDR3 is CASSLVQGETYEQYF. In nucleotides, the CDR3 is TGCGCCAGCAGCTTGGTACAGGGGGAAACCTACGAGCAGTACTTC.

V is TRBV19 and J is TRBJ1-5; D uncertain. The germline V gene encodes CDR1 LNHDA and CDR2 SQIVND (reference sequence). Trimming pared 7 bases from V and 5 bases from J, leaving 12 bases between. This CDR3 contains 13 residues. As DNA, the CDR3 is TGTGCCAGTACAGTAGGACTTTATCAGCCCCAGCATTTT. The encoded protein is CASTVGLYQPQHF.

The gene calls are TRBV4-1 and TRBJ1-1, with D hard to call. CDR1 is MGHRA and CDR2 is YSYEKL in the germline V gene. V was cut by 4 bases and J by 1 base, with 7 bases left in between. There are 13 residues in the CDR3. The CDR3 is CASSLPENTEAFF. The DNA of the CDR3 is TGCGCCAGCAGCCTTCCAGAGAACACTGAAGCTTTCTTT.

The chain recombines TRBV5-5 with TRBJ2-7, with D hard to call. This CDR3 spans 13 amino acids. CDR1 is SGHKS and CDR2 is YYEKEE in the germline V gene (reference sequence). Trimming cost V 1 base and J 3 bases, with 8 bases left between them. This CDR3 reads CASSLNRVYEQYF. The CDR3, as DNA: TGTGCCAGCAGCTTGAACAGAGTCTACGAGCAGTACTTC.

J is TRBJ2-1 and V is TRBV4-1; 12 nucleotides line up with TRBD2. Trimming took 0 bases from V and 8 from J; bases not matched to a gene: 11. This CDR3 contains 18 residues. The germline CDR1 and CDR2 sequences are MGHRA and YSYEKL. CDR3 loop: CASSQDSSWTSGDHEQFF. The CDR3 DNA sequence: TGCGCCAGCAGCCAAGATAGCAGTTGGACTAGCGGGGATCATGAGCAGTTCTTC.

This chain links TRBV6-8 with TRBJ1-2; D not resolved. The CDR3 loop spans 10 amino acids. V lost 3 bases, J lost 9 bases, and 5 bases lay in between. The germline gives CDR1 MNHGY, CDR2 SAAAGT. CDR3 protein: CASSYNCYTF. DNA for the CDR3: TGTGCCAGCAGTTATAACTGCTACACCTTC.

V usage is TRBV7-9 and J usage is TRBJ2-7; TRBD2 matches 10 bases. Trimming cost V 5 bases and J 2 bases; bases outside gene matches: 6. The CDR3 loop spans 15 amino acids. The germline V gene encodes CDR1 SEHNR and CDR2 FQNEAQ (reference sequence). CDR3: CASSPISGGAYEQYF. The CDR3, as DNA: TGTGCCAGCAGCCCAATCAGCGGGGGGGCCTACGAGCAGTACTTC.

V and J are TRBV5-4 and TRBJ2-1; D is uncertain. The CDR3 sequence is 15 residues long. V dropped 0 bases and J dropped 7 bases, with 14 bases sitting between them. Germline V gives CDR1 SGHNT, CDR2 YYREEE (reference sequence). The CDR3 loop reads CASSLEVGPRNEQFF. The CDR3 DNA is TGTGCCAGCAGCTTGGAGGTTGGGCCCCGAAATGAGCAGTTCTTC.

The chain employs TRBV3-1 (or the pseudogene TRBV3-2) and TRBJ2-2; D perhaps matches TRBD2 (6 bases). The germline gives CDR1 LGHDT, CDR2 YNNKEL (reference sequence). The CDR3 contains 16 residues. The germline V and J ends were trimmed by 2 bases and 3 bases, with 13 bases remaining between them. CDR3 nucleotide sequence: TGTGCCAGCAGCCAATTTCAACTAGCAGACACCGGGGAGCTGTTTTTT. It encodes CASSQFQLADTGELFF.

The chain has TRBV11-2 and TRBJ1-1; D is unclear. Germline V CDR1 and CDR2: SGHAT, FQNNGV. This CDR3 is 15 amino acids long. V lost 1 base and J lost 0, with 9 bases in between. CDR3 in DNA: TGTGCCAGCAGCTTAGTTGAGGTACTGAACACTGAAGCTTTCTTT. Amino acids: CASSLVEVLNTEAFF.

The gene calls are TRBV19 and TRBJ1-6, with D uncertain. There are 10 residues in the CDR3. CDR1 is LNHDA, CDR2 SQIVND, per germline (reference sequence). V gave up 3 bases and J gave up 11 bases, with 2 bases separating them. The CDR3 here is CASSITPLHF. The CDR3, as DNA: TGTGCCAGTAGTATTACACCCCTCCACTTT. Based on the CDR3 plus reference TRBV19 and TRBJ1-6, the full variable domain is DGGITQSPKYLFRKEGQNVTLSCEQNLNHDAMYWYRQDPGQGLRLIYYSQIVNDFQKGDIAEGYSVSREKKESFPLTVTSAQKNPTAFYLCASSITPLHFGNGTRLTVT.

The genes are TRBV5-1 and TRBJ2-2, with 10 bases matching TRBD2. Germline values: CDR1 SGHRS, CDR2 YFSETQ. This CDR3 contains 16 residues. Germline trimming cut 0 bases from V and 4 bases from J; bases unmatched to any gene: 3. The CDR3 DNA sequence: TGCGCCAGCAGCTTGGAAGTAGCGGGGGGCACCGGGGAGCTGTTTTTT. It specifies CASSLEVAGGTGELFF.

This clone was counted a single time. This chain connects TRBV24-1 to TRBJ1-2; 8 positions match TRBD1. This CDR3 has 14 residues. Germline-derived CDR1 and CDR2 are KGHDR and SFDVKD. V lost 9 bases to trimming and J lost 3 bases; unmatched junction nucleotides: 8. Here the CDR3 reads CATPRGQLYYGYTF. The DNA for the CDR3 is TGTGCCACCCCCAGGGGGCAGCTGTACTATGGCTACACCTTC.

This rearrangement joins TRBV6-5 to TRBJ1-5, with D possibly matching TRBD1 (5 bases). Germline loops: CDR1 MNHEY, CDR2 SVGAGI. The length of the CDR3 is 14 residues. With 7 bases removed from V and 4 bases from J, the gap between germline ends came to 14 bases. As DNA, the CDR3 is TGTGCCAGCAAACGTGAAAGGGGTAATCAGCCCCAGCATTTT. Amino acids: CASKRERGNQPQHF.

J is TRBJ2-2 and V is TRBV12-3 or TRBV12-4; 8 nucleotides agree with TRBD1. The CDR3 is made up of 13 amino acids. The junction had 6 bases not matched to a gene; V was cut back by 10 bases and J by 5 bases. Here the CDR3 reads CATGTGVTGELFF. The CDR3 bases are TGTGCCACCGGGACAGGTGTTACCGGGGAGCTGTTTTTT.

CDR3 sequence: CASRPLTGKETQYF. CDR3 coding DNA: TGCGCCAGCAGGCCCCTGACAGGGAAGGAGACCCAGTACTTC. The chain is built from TRBV5-1 and TRBJ2-5, with 7 bases fitting TRBD1. The trim removed 5 bases at V and 5 bases at J, leaving 9 bases unmatched. This CDR3 is 14 amino acids long. CDR1 is SGHRS, CDR2 YFSETQ, per germline.

The chain has TRBV27 and TRBJ2-5, with TRBD2 matching 11 bases. With V trimmed by 9 bases and J by 4 bases, 10 bases remained unmatched. The CDR3 covers 15 residues. From germline, CDR1 is MNHEY and CDR2 SMNVEV (reference sequence). For the CDR3, the DNA is TGTGCCAGTGGAAGGCCTAGCGGGGGGCCAGAGACCCAGTACTTC. It specifies CASGRPSGGPETQYF.

The chain joins TRBV28 to TRBJ1-4; D is ambiguous. The CDR3 runs to 11 residues. Germline V lookup: CDR1 MDHEN, CDR2 SYDVKM. V shed 7 bases and J shed 5 bases, with 5 bases lying between them. The CDR3 sequence is CASTQNEKLFF. The DNA of the CDR3 is TGTGCCAGCACCCAAAATGAAAAACTGTTTTTT.

The genes are TRBV6-2 or TRBV6-3 and TRBJ2-2; 9 bases line up with TRBD1. V was pared by 5 bases and J by 2 bases, with 6 bases of the junction left unmatched. The V gene's germline CDR1 is MNHEY and CDR2 SVGEGT. The CDR3 loop spans 16 amino acids. The CDR3 loop is CASSKRGQGNTGELFF. In DNA, the CDR3 is TGTGCCAGCAGTAAGAGGGGACAGGGCAACACCGGGGAGCTGTTTTTT.

The V and J genes are TRBV19 and TRBJ1-6, with no clear D. The CDR3 is made up of 16 amino acids. CDR1 is LNHDA and CDR2 is SQIVND in the germline V gene (reference sequence). V shed 6 bases and J shed 10 bases, with 22 bases lying between them. The CDR3 sequence: CASSRGVAGLGSPLHF. The CDR3 bases are TGTGCCAGTAGCCGAGGAGTGGCGGGGTTGGGATCACCCCTCCACTTT.